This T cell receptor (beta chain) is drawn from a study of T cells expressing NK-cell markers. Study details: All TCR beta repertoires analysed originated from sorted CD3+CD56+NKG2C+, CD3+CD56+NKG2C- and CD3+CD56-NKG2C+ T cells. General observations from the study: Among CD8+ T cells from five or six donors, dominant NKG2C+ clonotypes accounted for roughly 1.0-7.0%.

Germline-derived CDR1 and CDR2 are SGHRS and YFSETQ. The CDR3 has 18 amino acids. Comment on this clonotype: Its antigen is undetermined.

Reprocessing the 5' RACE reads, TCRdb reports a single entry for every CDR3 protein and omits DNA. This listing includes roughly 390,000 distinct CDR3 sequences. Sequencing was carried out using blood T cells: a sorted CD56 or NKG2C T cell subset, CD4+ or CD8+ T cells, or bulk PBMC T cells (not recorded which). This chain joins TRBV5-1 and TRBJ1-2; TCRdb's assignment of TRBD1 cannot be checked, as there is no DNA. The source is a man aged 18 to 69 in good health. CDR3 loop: CASSLVGRGNVGGYGYTF.